This T cell receptor (beta chain) emerged from a study of T cell responses to AZD1222 COVID-19 vaccine. Study-wide points: With two AZD1222 doses given, Spike-specific TCR breadth and depth both rose. Reports indicate that nearly half of spike-specific TCRs are directed at unmutated variant regions. At study baseline, merely five or six AZD1222 recipients were seropositive.

Details on this clone: No antigen is known for it.

V lost 4 bases and J 4 bases, leaving 20 bases between the germline ends. This CDR3 spans 16 amino acids. Looked up from germline, CDR1 is SGDLS and CDR2 is YYNGEE. TCRdb's table, derived via immunoSEQ multiplex PCR, lists solely in-frame clones and lacks some. This table has roughly 120,000 clones, 70% to 90% appearing once. The sequence was collected from an adult in good health. The chain has TRBV9 and TRBJ1-2, with a weak D call TRBD1 (5 bases). The input for sequencing was peripheral blood, taken on day 0 of AZD1222 vaccination. CDR3 in amino acids: CASSPTSGTGLYGYTF. DNA for the CDR3: TGTGCCAGCAGCCCCACCTCCGGGACGGGCCTCTATGGCTACACCTTC.